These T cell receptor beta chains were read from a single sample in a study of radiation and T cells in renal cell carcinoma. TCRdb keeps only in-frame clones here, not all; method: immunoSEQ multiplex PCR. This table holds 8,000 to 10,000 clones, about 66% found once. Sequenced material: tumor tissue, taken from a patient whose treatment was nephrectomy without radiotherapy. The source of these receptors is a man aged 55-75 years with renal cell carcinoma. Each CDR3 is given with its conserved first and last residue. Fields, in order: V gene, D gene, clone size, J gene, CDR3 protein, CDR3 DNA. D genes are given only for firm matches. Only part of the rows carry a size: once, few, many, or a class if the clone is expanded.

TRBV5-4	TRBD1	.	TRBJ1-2	CASSLTQGRDGYTF	TGTGCCAGCAGCTTAACACAGGGGAGGGATGGCTACACCTTC
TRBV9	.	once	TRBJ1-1	CASSSAGALDTEAFF	TGTGCCAGCAGCTCAGCAGGGGCGCTGGACACTGAAGCTTTCTTT
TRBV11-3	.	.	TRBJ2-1	CASSPSGYSSYNEQFF	TGTGCCAGCAGCCCCTCCGGGTATTCCTCCTACAATGAGCAGTTCTTC
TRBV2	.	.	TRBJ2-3	CASMGPADTQYF	TGTGCCAGCATGGGTCCCGCAGATACGCAGTATTTT
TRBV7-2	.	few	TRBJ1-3	CASSLGQSSGNTIYF	TGTGCCAGCAGCTTAGGGCAGAGCTCTGGAAACACCATATATTTT
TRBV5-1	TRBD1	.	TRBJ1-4	CASSVFGSYSGQGEKLFF	TGCGCCAGCAGCGTATTTGGCTCTTATTCGGGACAGGGAGAAAAACTGTTTTTT
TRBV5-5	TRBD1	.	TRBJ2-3	CASSSGTGEDTQYF	TGTGCCAGCAGCTCCGGGACAGGGGAAGATACGCAGTATTTT
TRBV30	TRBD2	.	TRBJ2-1	CAWSARGGGSYNEQFF	TGTGCCTGGAGTGCCCGCGGGGGTGGCTCCTACAATGAGCAGTTCTTC
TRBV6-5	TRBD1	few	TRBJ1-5	CASMGTGYSNQPQHF	TGTGCCAGCATGGGGACAGGCTATAGCAATCAGCCCCAGCATTTT
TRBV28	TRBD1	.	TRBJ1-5	CASRELGQGRGGPQHF	TGTGCCAGCAGGGAATTGGGACAGGGCCGTGGGGGGCCCCAGCATTTT
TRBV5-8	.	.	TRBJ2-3	CASTSGSTSFSTDTQYF	TGTGCCAGCACCTCGGGGAGCACTAGCTTTAGCACAGATACGCAGTATTTT
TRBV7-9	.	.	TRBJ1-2	CASSTTGGGNYGYTF	TGTGCCAGCAGCACTACCGGGGGGGGTAACTATGGCTACACCTTC
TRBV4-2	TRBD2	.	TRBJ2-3	CASSRLAGFLPPDTQYF	TGTGCCAGCAGTCGACTAGCGGGATTCCTTCCCCCAGATACGCAGTATTTT
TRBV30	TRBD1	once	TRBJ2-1	CAWGTGASRNEQFF	TGTGCCTGGGGAACAGGGGCAAGTCGGAATGAGCAGTTCTTC
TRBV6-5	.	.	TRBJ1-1	CASTPRGRTEAFF	TGTGCCAGCACTCCACGGGGGCGGACTGAAGCTTTCTTT
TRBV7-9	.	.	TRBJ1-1	CASSLLGSTEAFF	TGTGCCAGCAGCTTATTGGGCAGCACTGAAGCTTTCTTT
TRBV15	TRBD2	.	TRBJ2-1	CATGRAGVYNEQFF	TGTGCCACCGGCCGGGCGGGAGTGTACAATGAGCAGTTCTTC
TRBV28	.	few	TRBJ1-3	CASSFQGTGNTIYF	TGTGCCAGCAGTTTTCAGGGTACTGGAAACACCATATATTTT
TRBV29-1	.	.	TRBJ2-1	CSVVFGSNEQFF	TGCAGCGTTGTGTTCGGGTCCAATGAGCAGTTCTTC
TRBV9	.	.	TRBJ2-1	CASSPGSQQFF	TGTGCCAGCAGCCCAGGGAGCCAGCAGTTCTTC
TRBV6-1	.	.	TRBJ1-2	CASSEFSTPNYGYTF	TGTGCCAGCAGTGAATTCAGTACCCCTAACTATGGCTACACCTTC
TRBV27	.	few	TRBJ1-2	CASSWQSNYGYTF	TGTGCCAGCAGCTGGCAATCTAACTATGGCTACACCTTC
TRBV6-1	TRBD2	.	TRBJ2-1	CASSDPAGGSYNEQFF	TGTGCCAGCAGTGACCCAGCGGGGGGGTCCTACAATGAGCAGTTCTTC
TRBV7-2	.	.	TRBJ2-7	CASSFADKYEQYF	TGTGCCAGCAGCTTCGCCGACAAATACGAGCAGTACTTC
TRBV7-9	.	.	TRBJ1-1	CASSLTQGPEAFF	TGTGCCAGCAGCTTAACGCAGGGCCCTGAAGCTTTCTTT
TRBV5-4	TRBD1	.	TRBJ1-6	CASSLAGGYNSPLHF	TGTGCCAGCAGCTTGGCAGGGGGGTACAATTCACCCCTCCACTTT
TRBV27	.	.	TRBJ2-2	CASSLVLQNTGELFF	TGTGCCAGCAGTTTGGTTCTTCAGAACACCGGGGAGCTGTTTTTT
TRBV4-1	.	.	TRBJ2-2	CASSQVIGGGDPGELFF	TGCGCCAGCAGCCAAGTGATCGGAGGTGGGGACCCCGGGGAGCTGTTTTTT
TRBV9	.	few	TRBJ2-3	CASSFPRGVPTDTQYF	TGTGCCAGCAGCTTCCCCAGGGGCGTCCCCACAGATACGCAGTATTTT
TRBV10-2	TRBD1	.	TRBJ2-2	CASRGQVNTGELFF	TGCGCCAGCAGGGGACAGGTGAACACCGGGGAGCTGTTTTTT
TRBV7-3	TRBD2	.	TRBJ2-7	CASSFAPGGYEQYF	TGTGCCAGCAGCTTTGCACCGGGGGGATACGAGCAGTACTTC
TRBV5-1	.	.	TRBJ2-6	CASSLYDGLSGANVLTF	TGCGCCAGCAGCTTGTACGACGGGCTCTCTGGGGCCAACGTCCTGACTTTC
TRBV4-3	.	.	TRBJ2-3	CASSNDDAADTQYF	TGCGCCAGCAGCAACGACGACGCAGCGGATACGCAGTATTTT
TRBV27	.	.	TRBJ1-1	CAPPSGPAEAFF	TGTGCCCCCCCTTCGGGTCCCGCTGAAGCTTTCTTT
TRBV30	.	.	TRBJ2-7	CAWTLLPNSYEQYF	TGTGCCTGGACCCTGCTACCTAATTCCTACGAGCAGTACTTC
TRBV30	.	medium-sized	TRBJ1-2	CAWSRGYGYTF	TGTGCCTGGAGCAGGGGCTATGGCTACACCTTC
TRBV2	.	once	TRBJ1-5	CASSQGAGRPQHF	TGTGCCAGCAGTCAGGGAGCCGGACGGCCCCAGCATTTT
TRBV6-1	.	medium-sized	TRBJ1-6	CASSAGPYNSPLHF	TGTGCCAGCAGTGCAGGGCCCTATAATTCACCCCTCCACTTT
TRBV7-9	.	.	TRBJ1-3	CASSPLGNSGNTIYF	TGTGCCAGCAGCCCCTTGGGGAACTCTGGAAACACCATATATTTT
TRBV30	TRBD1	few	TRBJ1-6	CAWNLGTVDNSPLHF	TGTGCCTGGAACCTCGGGACAGTTGATAATTCACCCCTCCACTTT
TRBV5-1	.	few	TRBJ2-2	CASSFQSEGTGELFF	TGCGCCAGCAGCTTTCAGTCTGAAGGGACCGGGGAGCTGTTTTTT
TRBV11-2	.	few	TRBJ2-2	CASSLMGGELFF	TGTGCCAGCAGCTTAATGGGCGGGGAGCTGTTTTTT
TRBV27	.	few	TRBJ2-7	CASHPDTGSEQYF	TGTGCCAGCCATCCCGACACGGGCAGCGAGCAGTACTTC
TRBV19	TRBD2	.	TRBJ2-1	CASSRSSGSSYNEQFF	TGTGCCAGTAGTAGGAGTAGCGGGAGCTCCTACAATGAGCAGTTCTTC
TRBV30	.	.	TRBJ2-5	CAWSVWGQETQYF	TGTGCCTGGAGTGTATGGGGGCAAGAGACCCAGTACTTC
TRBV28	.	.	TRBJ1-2	CASSRKGTGYTF	TGTGCCAGCAGTAGAAAGGGTACCGGCTACACCTTC
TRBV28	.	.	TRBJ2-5	CASSSYRAGETQYF	TGTGCCAGCAGTTCATACAGGGCAGGGGAGACCCAGTACTTC
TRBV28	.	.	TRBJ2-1	CASRSTTYNEQFF	TGTGCCAGCAGGAGTACTACCTACAATGAGCAGTTCTTC
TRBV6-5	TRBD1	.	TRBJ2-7	CASRYRDREPYEQYF	TGTGCCAGCAGGTACCGGGACAGGGAGCCCTACGAGCAGTACTTC
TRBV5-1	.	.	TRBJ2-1	CASSLARGSYNEQFF	TGCGCCAGCAGCTTGGCGAGAGGAAGTTACAATGAGCAGTTCTTC
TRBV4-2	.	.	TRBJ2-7	CASSFEGTRYEQYF	TGTGCCAGCAGCTTTGAGGGCACCCGCTACGAGCAGTACTTC
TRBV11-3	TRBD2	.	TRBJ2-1	CASSLVGVLALEFF	TGTGCCAGCAGCTTAGTTGGCGTACTAGCGTTGGAATTCTTC
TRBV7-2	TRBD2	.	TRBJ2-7	CASSQRDPPYEQYF	TGTGCCAGCAGCCAGCGGGACCCCCCCTACGAGCAGTACTTC
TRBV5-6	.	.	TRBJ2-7	CASSLRGDEQYF	TGTGCCAGCAGCTTGAGGGGGGACGAGCAGTACTTC
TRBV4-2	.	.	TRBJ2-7	CASSSLTTSLSYEQYF	TGTGCCAGCAGTTCCCTGACTACTTCCTTGTCCTACGAGCAGTACTTC
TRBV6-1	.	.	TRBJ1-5	CASSGRTAKYSNQPQHF	TGTGCCAGCAGTGGTAGGACAGCTAAATATAGCAATCAGCCCCAGCATTTT
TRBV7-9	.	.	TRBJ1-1	CASSSPPGTRNTEAFF	TGTGCCAGCAGCTCCCCACCCGGGACACGGAACACTGAAGCTTTCTTT
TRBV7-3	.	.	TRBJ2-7	CASSLGGGKHEQYF	TGTGCCAGCAGCTTAGGAGGGGGCAAACACGAGCAGTACTTC
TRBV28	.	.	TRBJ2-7	CASSPAYNEQYF	TGTGCCAGCAGTCCAGCATATAACGAGCAGTACTTC